The clone carrying this TCR beta chain was seen more than once but under ten times. Its antigen is not known. These data belong to a study of T-cell memory formation after mild COVID-19. About the research overall: TCR clusters were mostly donor specific.

General study results and limits: Contracting CD4+ clones lay largely in CM and EM, with CD8+ ones residing in EMRA. Several responding clones turned up in pre-infection memory, indicating that cross-reactive memory may have taken part.

Germline-derived CDR1 and CDR2 are LGHNA and YNFKEQ. The CDR3 is 18 residues long. After removal of 0 bases from V and 6 bases from J, the junction contained 14 bases not matched to a gene. TCRdb called the 5' RACE reads again in MiXCR, with one record for every CDR3 protein. Found here are 200,000 or so distinct CDR3 sequences, 16% of them singletons; the top ten hold around 2%. The chain carries TRBV4-2 and TRBJ2-3; 8 positions match TRBD2. This receptor was obtained from an adult woman who had mild COVID-19 (a few samples of this study predate the infection). Cell type and time point are not known. The sequenced material came from PBMCs or a T cell subset sorted from them (not recorded which). The CDR3 protein is CASSQDRRRGASVDTQYF. CDR3 sequence (DNA): TGTGCCAGCAGCCAAGATCGTAGGCGGGGGGCCTCCGTGGATACGCAGTATTTT.